This T cell receptor (beta chain) was observed in a study of PD-1 blockade in classical Hodgkin lymphoma. Whole-study findings and limits: Newly diagnosed patients reportedly had lower baseline TCR diversity than healthy donors.

The method was immunoSEQ multiplex PCR; TCRdb's version includes in-frame clones alone and lacks a portion of them. The sample holds under 3,500 clones, approximately 75% seen once. There are a few counts of this clone. What it binds is not known. The CDR3 sequence is 14 residues long. Trimming took off 5 bases at V and 0 bases at J, with 9 bases between the two ends. Germline CDR1 and CDR2: MGHDK and SYGVNS. The time point here: cycle 4 day 1 (C4D1), after 6 weeks of nivolumab. Brentuximab vedotin exposure varied, and every patient relapsed after autologous stem cell transplantation. Researchers pulled CD8+ T cells out of thawed PBMCs using magnetic negative selection.

Sample: CD8+ T cells from blood, taken before the fourth cycle of nivolumab. The receptor was derived from a human donor with classical Hodgkin lymphoma. The chain couples TRBV25-1 to TRBJ2-3; D might be TRBD2 (5 bases). DNA for the CDR3: TGTGCCAGCAGTTATCAGCGGAGCACAGATACGCAGTATTTT. Its protein is CASSYQRSTDTQYF. The full variable domain, with the rest looked up from reference TRBV25-1 and TRBJ2-3, is EADIYQTPRYLVIGTGKKITLECSQTMGHDKMYWYQQDPGMELHLIHYSYGVNSTEKGDLSSESTVSRIRTEHFPLTLESARPSHTSQYLCASSYQRSTDTQYFGPGTRLTVL.